Listed below are T cell receptor beta chains from one sample, sequenced in a study of T-cell reconstitution after alpha-beta-depleted transplantation in children. MiXCR, run by TCRdb on the PCR reads, gives a single entry per CDR3 protein. The table has around 670,000 distinct CDR3 sequences, over 10% seen once. Sequences were derived from PBMCs, sampled before TCRalphabeta/CD19-depleted stem cell transplant. Every receptor here comes from a girl aged 2-15 years with congenital amegakaryocytic thrombocytopenia, due to receive a stem cell transplant. Each CDR3 is given with its conserved first and last residue. A D gene is named only where the DNA matches it firmly. The size field is filled for only some rows; it gives once, few, many or a size class.

j_gene	v_gene	d_gene	len	abundance	CDR3aa	CDR3nt
TRBJ2-7	TRBV4-1	TRBD1	17	.	CASSQVWTGGNSYEQYF	TGCGCCAGCAGCCAGGTCTGGACAGGGGGTAACTCCTACGAGCAGTACTTC
TRBJ2-6	TRBV27	.	15	.	CASSPILPGANVLTF	TGTGCCAGCAGCCCGATCTTACCTGGGGCCAACGTCCTGACTTTC
TRBJ2-3	TRBV7-8	TRBD2	16	few	CASSIGTSGRLDTQYF	TGTGCCAGCAGCATAGGGACTAGCGGGAGGTTGGATACGCAGTATTTT
TRBJ2-1	TRBV3-1	TRBD2	15	few	CASSQALAGHNEQFF	TGTGCCAGCAGCCAAGCGTTAGCGGGACACAATGAGCAGTTCTTC
TRBJ2-5	TRBV7-3	.	13	many	CASSLTNRETQYF	TGTGCCAGCAGCTTAACCAACAGGGAGACCCAGTACTTC
TRBJ2-3	TRBV3-1	.	17	.	CASSQVSFSGSTDTQYF	TGTGCCAGCAGCCAAGTGTCATTCTCGGGATCCACAGATACGCAGTATTTT
TRBJ2-1	TRBV7-6	TRBD2	14	few	CASSLGGGPNEQFF	TGTGCCAGCAGCTTGGGCGGGGGGCCCAATGAGCAGTTCTTC
TRBJ2-1	TRBV27	TRBD2	15	many	CASSPRRLAENEQFF	TGTGCCAGCAGTCCCCGGAGACTAGCTGAAAATGAGCAGTTCTTC
TRBJ1-1	TRBV7-9	.	15	few	CASSSRRATNTEAFF	TGTGCCAGCAGCTCTCGCAGGGCCACGAACACTGAAGCTTTCTTT
TRBJ1-1	TRBV12-3/TRBV12-4	TRBD1	13	few	CASSLGTGAPAFF	TGTGCCAGCAGTTTGGGGACAGGGGCGCCGGCTTTCTTT
TRBJ2-5	TRBV5-1	TRBD1	15	many	CASSLSTGTEKTQYF	TGCGCCAGCAGCTTATCTACCGGGACAGAGAAGACCCAGTACTTC
TRBJ1-6	TRBV20-1	.	13	many	CSGLDSYNSPLHF	TGCAGTGGTCTGGACAGTTATAATTCACCCCTCCACTTT
TRBJ1-1	TRBV29-1	.	12	many	CSVVGGPTEAFF	TGCAGCGTTGTTGGGGGTCCCACTGAAGCTTTCTTT
TRBJ2-3	TRBV12-3/TRBV12-4	TRBD2	15	many	CASRLAGGPRDTQYF	TGTGCCAGCAGATTAGCGGGAGGGCCGCGAGATACGCAGTATTTT
TRBJ1-4	TRBV7-9	.	16	.	CASSSNSGGLDEKLFF	TGTGCCAGCAGCTCCAATAGTGGGGGCCTGGATGAAAAACTGTTTTTT
TRBJ1-1	TRBV5-1	.	14	many	CASSYQGENTEAFF	TGCGCCAGCAGCTACCAAGGGGAGAACACTGAAGCTTTCTTT
TRBJ1-5	TRBV19	TRBD1	13	many	CASKDRGIQPQHF	TGTGCCAGTAAGGACAGGGGGATTCAGCCCCAGCATTTT
TRBJ2-1	TRBV12-3/TRBV12-4	TRBD2	15	.	CASSSEGLTYPEQFF	TGTGCCAGCAGTTCCGAGGGACTAACGTATCCTGAGCAGTTCTTC
TRBJ2-7	TRBV20-1	TRBD1	11	few	CSGGQGNEQYF	TGCAGTGGTGGACAGGGGAACGAGCAGTACTTC
TRBJ2-2	TRBV5-1	.	14	many	CASASGTYTGELFF	TGCGCCAGTGCATCCGGGACATACACCGGGGAGCTGTTTTTT
TRBJ2-2	TRBV20-1	.	13	few	CSARGLPAGELFF	TGCAGTGCTAGAGGCCTCCCTGCGGGGGAGCTGTTTTTT
TRBJ1-5	TRBV7-8	.	15	few	CASSPPATRNQPQHF	TGTGCCAGCAGCCCGCCCGCAACTCGCAATCAGCCCCAGCATTTT
TRBJ1-1	TRBV27	.	16	few	CASRNRPGLNMVEAFF	TGTGCCAGCAGAAACCGACCGGGACTTAATATGGTTGAAGCTTTCTTT
TRBJ1-1	TRBV27	TRBD1	14	few	CASSLEGAKTEAFF	TGTGCCAGCAGTTTAGAGGGGGCAAAAACTGAAGCTTTCTTT
TRBJ1-1	TRBV4-1	.	16	many	CASSQVVSTTNTEAFF	TGCGCCAGCAGCCAAGTTGTAAGTACCACAAACACTGAAGCTTTCTTT
TRBJ1-1	TRBV12-3/TRBV12-4	TRBD1	15	many	CASSLGQGVRTEAFF	TGTGCCAGCAGCCTTGGACAGGGAGTGAGGACTGAAGCTTTCTTT
TRBJ2-1	TRBV20-1	.	12	few	CSARLMWDEQFF	TGCAGTGCTAGACTAATGTGGGATGAGCAGTTCTTC
TRBJ2-7	TRBV7-8	.	14	many	CASSFAGTTYEQYF	TGTGCCAGCAGCTTCGCAGGAACTACCTACGAGCAGTACTTC
TRBJ2-7	TRBV4-1	TRBD2	16	few	CASSRTAAGGAYEQYF	TGCGCCAGCAGCCGGACAGCAGCGGGAGGAGCCTACGAGCAGTACTTC
TRBJ2-2	TRBV29-1	TRBD2	16	few	CSVEGKAGGPLGELFF	TGCAGCGTTGAAGGAAAAGCGGGAGGGCCTCTCGGGGAGCTGTTTTTT
TRBJ1-2	TRBV10-1	.	13	many	CASSTSATYGYTF	TGCGCCAGCAGCACGTCGGCAACCTATGGCTACACCTTC
TRBJ1-6	TRBV21-1	.	18	many	CASSKAGTDGDYNSPLHF	TGTGCCAGCAGCAAAGCCGGGACAGATGGGGATTATAATTCACCCCTCCACTTT
TRBJ2-5	TRBV20-1	TRBD2	13	few	CSASGSLGETQYF	TGCAGTGCCAGCGGGAGTTTGGGCGAGACCCAGTACTTC
TRBJ2-7	TRBV12-3/TRBV12-4	.	16	many	CASSLAPFQKSGEQYF	TGTGCCAGCAGTTTAGCCCCATTTCAAAAAAGCGGCGAGCAGTACTTC
TRBJ2-2	TRBV11-3	.	14	.	CASSRSPGDGELFF	TGTGCCAGCAGCCGCTCACCAGGGGACGGGGAGCTGTTTTTT
TRBJ2-3	TRBV3-1	.	13	.	CASSQGTGDTQYF	TGTGCCAGCAGCCAAGGCACCGGAGATACGCAGTATTTT
TRBJ2-4	TRBV11-2	.	13	few	CASNGLLKNIQYF	TGTGCCAGCAACGGACTACTGAAAAACATTCAGTACTTC
TRBJ1-1	TRBV5-1	.	13	.	CASSLEPGLEAFF	TGCGCCAGCAGCTTGGAGCCGGGGTTGGAAGCTTTCTTT
TRBJ2-5	TRBV7-9	TRBD1	16	few	CASSNSGQGATETQYF	TGTGCCAGCAGCAACTCAGGACAGGGGGCTACGGAGACCCAGTACTTC
TRBJ2-5	TRBV4-1	TRBD2	15	.	CASSPFERGRETQYF	TGCGCCAGCAGCCCGTTCGAGCGCGGGAGAGAGACCCAGTACTTC
TRBJ2-5	TRBV7-9	.	13	.	CASSFASAGVGYF	TGTGCCAGCAGCTTCGCTTCGGCGGGTGTTGGGTACTTC
TRBJ2-5	TRBV12-3/TRBV12-4	.	15	many	CASSPQLSDGETQYF	TGTGCCAGCAGTCCCCAACTCAGTGACGGCGAGACCCAGTACTTC
TRBJ2-4	TRBV20-1	.	18	many	CSATIPGRRSLGKNIQYF	TGCAGTGCTACAATTCCCGGAAGGAGGTCTCTGGGCAAAAACATTCAGTACTTC
TRBJ2-1	TRBV3-1	TRBD2	12	many	CASSPGRNEQFF	TGTGCCAGCAGCCCCGGGAGGAATGAGCAGTTCTTC
TRBJ1-6	TRBV20-1	.	16	many	CSARDESTGLNSPLHF	TGCAGTGCTAGGGACGAGTCCACAGGGTTGAATTCACCCCTCCACTTT
TRBJ1-5	TRBV5-1	.	18	few	CASRVNFHRGPGNQPQHF	TGCGCCAGCAGGGTTAATTTTCATCGGGGGCCGGGCAATCAGCCCCAGCATTTT
TRBJ2-3	TRBV12-5	.	15	many	CASGLLPPDTDTQYF	TGTGCTAGTGGTTTGTTACCCCCAGACACAGATACGCAGTATTTT
TRBJ1-3	TRBV29-1	.	14	many	CSVEDPGSGNTIYF	TGCAGCGTTGAAGATCCGGGTTCAGGAAACACCATATATTTT
TRBJ2-7	TRBV25-1	.	15	few	CASSSPLPSSYEQYF	TGTGCCAGCAGTTCCCCTCTGCCAAGCTCCTACGAGCAGTACTTC
TRBJ2-1	TRBV7-9	TRBD2	14	few	CASSFQTSGNEQFF	TGTGCCAGCAGTTTCCAGACTAGCGGCAATGAGCAGTTCTTC
TRBJ1-4	TRBV12-3/TRBV12-4	TRBD1	14	many	CASRSGTANEKLFF	TGTGCCAGCAGATCCGGGACAGCTAATGAAAAACTGTTTTTT
TRBJ1-2	TRBV7-2	TRBD1	15	few	CASSLRGGGEWGYTF	TGTGCCAGCAGCCTAAGGGGAGGGGGCGAGTGGGGCTACACCTTC
TRBJ2-7	TRBV4-1	.	16	many	CASSQDGRGKAYEQYF	TGCGCCAGCAGCCAAGACGGGCGCGGGAAAGCCTACGAGCAGTACTTC